What follows are 18 T cell receptor beta chains derived from one specimen sequenced in a study of cytomegalovirus exposure and HLA in healthy donors. Amplification used 60 Vbeta primers and 13 Jbeta primers. Assay used: immunoSEQ multiplex PCR; TCRdb lists only in-frame clones, some missing. The sample has roughly 170,000 clones, around four fifths seen once; the top ten hold about 1.3%. Sequencing was carried out using PBMCs. Source of these receptors: a young man in good health and CMV-seronegative.

The chain links TRBV10-3 to TRBJ2-4; TRBD1 matches 8 bases. CDR3 length: 14 residues. Losses at the gene ends were 6 bases for V and 6 bases for J; bases not matched to a gene: 7. Germline CDR1 ENHRY, CDR2 SYGVKD. Written as DNA, the CDR3 is TGTGCCATCAGCCTTGGACAGGGAGGAAACATTCAGTACTTC. It encodes CAISLGQGGNIQYF.

The chain employs TRBV5-1 and TRBJ1-4, with 7 bases fitting TRBD1. The germline gives CDR1 SGHRS, CDR2 YFSETQ. V trimming: 3 bases; J trimming: 8 bases; junction bases outside the gene matches: 10. This CDR3 comprises 15 residues. DNA of the CDR3: TGCGCCAGCAGCTCGGTACAGGGGATCGGCGAAAAACTGTTTTTT. Its protein is CASSSVQGIGEKLFF.

CDR3 bases: TGCGCCAGCAGCCGGGGCCTAGCGGTTACAGATACGCAGTATTTT. Its translation is CASSRGLAVTDTQYF. The chain is built from TRBV5-1 and TRBJ2-3, with 7 bases fitting TRBD2. V dropped 4 bases and J dropped 3; count of bases not matched to a gene: 8. The CDR3 runs to 15 residues. CDR1 and CDR2 (germline): SGHRS, YFSETQ.

The chain combines TRBV7-2 with TRBJ2-1; possibly TRBD2 for D (5 bases). The CDR3 sequence is 16 residues long. Trimming removed 5 bases from V and 0 bases from J, with 14 bases in between. Germline V gene data show CDR1 as SGHTA and CDR2 as FQGNSA. The CDR3, as DNA: TGTGCCAGCAGCCCACAGTCAGCGGACTCCTACAATGAGCAGTTCTTC. Amino acids: CASSPQSADSYNEQFF.

This clone appeared once. This rearrangement joins TRBV27 to TRBJ2-5; TRBD2 matches 7 bases. Germline V lookup: CDR1 MNHEY, CDR2 SMNVEV (reference sequence). J lost 7 bases, V lost 4 bases, and 12 bases had no gene match. The CDR3 runs to 15 residues. In DNA, the CDR3 is TGTGCCAGCAGTTCTCCTTCTGGCGGGGAGGGGACCCAGTACTTC. Protein: CASSSPSGGEGTQYF.

The gene calls are TRBV28 and TRBJ2-7; D is uncertain. Between the trimmed V and J ends, which lost 3 bases and 5 bases, there was a span of 26 bases. CDR1 and CDR2 from the germline V gene are MDHEN and SYDVKM. The CDR3 is 18 amino acids. The chain's CDR3 is CASSFGIPPWQLHHEQYF. The CDR3 DNA sequence: TGTGCCAGCAGTTTCGGCATTCCCCCGTGGCAACTACACCACGAGCAGTACTTC.

J is TRBJ1-6 and V is TRBV11-1; D is unclear. CDR3 size: 13 residues. CDR1 and CDR2 (germline): SGHAT, FQDESV (reference sequence). V lost 3 bases and J lost 10, with 10 bases in between. The CDR3 spells CASSFNTQSPLHF. The CDR3 DNA sequence: TGTGCCAGCAGCTTCAACACCCAGTCACCCCTCCACTTT. Drawing the rest from reference TRBV11-1 and TRBJ1-6, the complete variable domain is EAEVAQSPRYKITEKSQAVAFWCDPISGHATLYWYRQILGQGPELLVQFQDESVVDDSQLPKDRFSAERLKGVDSTLKIQPAELGDSAMYLCASSFNTQSPLHFGNGTRLTVT.

The chain couples TRBV6-6 to TRBJ2-6; 7 bases line up with TRBD1. CDR1 MNHNY and CDR2 SVGAGI come from the germline V gene (reference sequence). This CDR3 is built from 14 residues. V was pared by 5 bases and J by 3 bases, with 1 base of the junction left unmatched. The CDR3 loop is CASSTGVGANVLTF. The CDR3 nucleotides read TGTGCCAGCAGTACAGGGGTTGGGGCCAACGTCCTGACTTTC.

The genes are TRBV28 and TRBJ1-5; no reliable D call. Per the germline V gene, CDR1 is MDHEN and CDR2 is SYDVKM. The ends were cut back, 4 bases at V and 0 bases at J, with 10 bases in the middle. The length of the CDR3 is 15 residues. CDR3 sequence (DNA): TGTGCCAGCAGTTCTGCGGGAGTTAGCAATCAGCCCCAGCATTTT. Protein product: CASSSAGVSNQPQHF.

The chain carries TRBV28 and TRBJ1-5; possibly TRBD1 for D (5 bases). The CDR3 loop spans 16 amino acids. The germline V and J ends were trimmed by 10 bases and 3 bases, with 22 bases remaining between them. Germline V gene sequence: CDR1 MDHEN, CDR2 SYDVKM. CDR3 nucleotides: TGTGCCATCGCAATGGGGGGGATCCCTCTCAATCAGCCCCAGCATTTT. This sequence encodes CAIAMGGIPLNQPQHF.

The chain joins TRBV4-3 to TRBJ1-3; 7 bases are shared with TRBD1. This CDR3 is built from 17 residues. The germline CDR1 and CDR2 sequences are LGHNA and YSLEER. J was trimmed by 0 bases and V by 1 base; bases with no gene match: 6. The CDR3 sequence is CASSQAQTGHSGNTIYF. The CDR3 DNA reads as TGCGCCAGCAGCCAAGCGCAGACAGGGCACTCTGGAAACACCATATATTTT.

This rearrangement joins TRBV30 to TRBJ1-1; D may be TRBD1 (6 bases). The germline V and J ends were trimmed by 2 bases and 3 bases, with 13 bases remaining between them. The CDR3 covers 14 residues. The germline V gene encodes CDR1 GTSNPN and CDR2 SVGIG (reference sequence). CDR3 nucleotide sequence: TGTGCCTGGAGTCCCCCGGGGGGGCACACTGAAGCTTTCTTT. Its translation is CAWSPPGGHTEAFF.

The chain has TRBV30 and TRBJ1-5; D is uncertain. Between the trimmed V and J ends, which lost 3 bases and 6 bases, there was a span of 9 bases. The germline gives CDR1 GTSNPN, CDR2 SVGIG (reference sequence). The CDR3 consists of 12 residues. The chain's CDR3 is CAWSPPGQPQHF. The CDR3 DNA is TGTGCCTGGAGCCCCCCGGGTCAGCCCCAGCATTTT.

The genes are TRBV10-1 and TRBJ1-1; a weak D match, TRBD1 (6 bases). The V gene lost 4 bases and the J gene lost 3 bases, with 12 bases spanning the gap. The CDR3 totals 14 residues. CDR1 is WNHNN and CDR2 is SYGVQD in the germline V gene (reference sequence). The CDR3 DNA follows: TGCGCCAGCAGTGCGGGCAGGGGTCACACTGAAGCTTTCTTT. Translated: CASSAGRGHTEAFF.

The genes are TRBV7-6 and TRBJ2-3; TRBD2 aligns across 14 bases. Germline V gene lookup returns CDR1 SGHVS and CDR2 FNYEAQ. The junction had 4 bases not matched to a gene; V was cut back by 5 bases and J by 0 bases. This CDR3 is built from 17 residues. The DNA for the CDR3 is TGTGCCAGCAGCAGACTAGCGGGGGGGGAAAGCACAGATACGCAGTATTTT. Translated: CASSRLAGGESTDTQYF.

CDR3 nucleotide sequence: TGTGCCACCAGCAGAGTGGCTAGCGAGAAATCCTACGAGCAGTACTTC. Its translation is CATSRVASEKSYEQYF. This chain connects TRBV15 to TRBJ2-7; the D gene is possibly TRBD2 (6 bases). CDR1 and CDR2 (germline): LNHNV, YYDKDF (reference sequence). The CDR3 runs to 16 residues. Trimming cost V 1 base and J 1 base, with 14 bases left between them.

This chain joins TRBV4-1 and TRBJ1-5; 8 bases line up with TRBD1. The CDR3 loop spans 16 amino acids. The trim removed 4 bases at V and 5 bases at J, leaving 10 bases unmatched. Germline V gene data show CDR1 as MGHRA and CDR2 as YSYEKL. The CDR3 nucleotides are TGCGCCAGCAGCCTCTTCGGACAGGGAAAGGATCAGCCCCAGCATTTT. Translating gives CASSLFGQGKDQPQHF.

The chain recombines TRBV14 with TRBJ2-5, with 9 positions matching TRBD1. Germline lookup yields CDR1 SGHDN and CDR2 FVKESK. The CDR3 is made up of 15 amino acids. The trim removed 4 bases at V and 5 bases at J, leaving 8 bases unmatched. DNA for the CDR3: TGTGCCAGCAGCCGAGTAGACAGGGGGGATGAGACCCAGTACTTC. It codes for CASSRVDRGDETQYF.